This entry features one T cell receptor beta chain sequence. These data belong to a study of blood T cell repertoires in COVID-19. Across the study: COVID-19 samples collected from the United States, Italy and Spain covered acute and convalescent phases. T cells, B-cell-depleted T cells, or PBMCs provided the cDNA or gDNA that served as material.

V lost 2 bases to trimming and J lost 2 bases; unmatched junction nucleotides: 3. Germline lookup yields CDR1 KGHDR and CDR2 SFDVKD. The CDR3 consists of 16 residues. Generated by immunoSEQ multiplex PCR, the TCRdb table keeps only in-frame clones and is missing some. The table has over 60,000 clones, 84% seen once. V and J are TRBV24-1 and TRBJ2-2; 8 nucleotides align to TRBD1. Sequencing was carried out using peripheral blood. The TCR was taken from a man aged 45-60 years with COVID-19, enrolled during active disease. The CDR3 here is CATSDSGTGNTGELFF. The DNA for the CDR3 is TGTGCCACCAGTGATTCCGGGACAGGAAACACCGGGGAGCTGTTTTTT.